The clone carrying this T cell receptor beta chain occurred a few times. The target antigen is unknown. Through a sample-barcoded 5' primer and a J-beta primer mix, a second PCR was run for roughly 6 to 12 cycles. Every single cDNA molecule received a tag from a template-switch adaptor with 12 random nucleotides. Each CDR3 protein gets one entry after TCRdb re-called the 5' RACE reads with MiXCR. The sample carries hundreds of thousands of distinct CDR3 sequences, around 50% recorded once. This record belongs to a study of blood T cells in healthy people across ages. Whole-study results and caveats: Conclusively comparing naive with antigen-experienced cells was impossible with unsorted PBMCs. Long-lived donors carried more naive CD4+ cells and greater diversity than aged donors.

Isolation per sample recovered at least 7 million PBMCs. CDR3 length equals 16 residues. The germline V gene encodes CDR1 SGHTA and CDR2 FQGNSA. The V end was cut by 5 bases, the J end by 0 bases, with 16 bases between. The TCR originated in a man at least 80 years old in good health. The sequenced sample was blood. The chain has TRBV7-2 and TRBJ1-1; D may be TRBD1 (6 bases). The CDR3 loop reads CASSHRRGTLNTEAFF. The CDR3 DNA is TGTGCCAGCAGCCATAGGAGGGGGACACTGAACACTGAAGCTTTCTTT. Combining the CDR3 with reference TRBV7-2 and TRBJ1-1 gives the whole variable domain GAGVSQSPSNKVTEKGKDVELRCDPISGHTALYWYRQSLGQGLEFLIYFQGNSAPDKSGLPSDRFSAERTGGSVSTLTIQRTQQEDSAVYLCASSHRRGTLNTEAFFGQGTRLTVV.